The present T cell receptor beta chain was sequenced within a study of T cell responses to AZD1222 COVID-19 vaccine. Note on this clone: Its antigen is not known.

Assay: immunoSEQ multiplex PCR; the TCRdb copy retains only in-frame clones and omits some. Here the sample spans nearly 110,000 clones, 75% to 90% being singletons. The V gene's germline CDR1 is LNHNV and CDR2 YYDKDF (reference sequence). Losses at the gene ends were 1 base for V and 4 bases for J; bases not matched to a gene: 4. This CDR3 is built from 17 residues. Study-wide findings and caveats: Breadth and depth of Spike-specific TCRs rose after two AZD1222 doses. As reported, nearly half of all spike-specific TCRs target variant regions that are unmutated. Among vaccine-associated CD4 TCRs, coverage spanned spike, with dominance at 160-218 and 743-854. In a largely white British group with more females than males, clonal diversity was possibly underestimated.

Sequenced here: peripheral blood, sampled on day 0 of AZD1222 vaccination. The J gene is TRBJ2-2, the V gene TRBV15; 12 nucleotides agree with TRBD1. The TCR was taken from an adult in good health. DNA of the CDR3: TGTGCCACCAGCAGAGTTCCGGGACAGGGGGCCACCGGGGAGCTGTTTTTT. It specifies CATSRVPGQGATGELFF.